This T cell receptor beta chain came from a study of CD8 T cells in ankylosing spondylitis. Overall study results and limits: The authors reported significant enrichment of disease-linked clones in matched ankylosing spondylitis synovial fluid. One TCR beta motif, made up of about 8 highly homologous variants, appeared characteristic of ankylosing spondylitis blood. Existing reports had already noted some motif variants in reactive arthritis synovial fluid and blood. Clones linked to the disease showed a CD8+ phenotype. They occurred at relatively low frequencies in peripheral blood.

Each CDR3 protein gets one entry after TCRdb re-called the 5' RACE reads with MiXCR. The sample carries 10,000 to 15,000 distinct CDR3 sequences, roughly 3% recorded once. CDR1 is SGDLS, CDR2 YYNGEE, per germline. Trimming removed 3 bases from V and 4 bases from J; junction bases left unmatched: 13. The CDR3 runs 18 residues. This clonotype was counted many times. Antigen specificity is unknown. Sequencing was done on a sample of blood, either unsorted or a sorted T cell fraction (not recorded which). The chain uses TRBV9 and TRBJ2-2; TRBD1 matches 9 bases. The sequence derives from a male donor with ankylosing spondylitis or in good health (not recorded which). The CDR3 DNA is TGTGCCAGCAGCGGATCAACCGGGACAGGGTTTGTCACCGGGGAGCTGTTTTTT. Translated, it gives CASSGSTGTGFVTGELFF. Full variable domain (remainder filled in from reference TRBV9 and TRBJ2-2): DSGVTQTPKHLITATGQRVTLRCSPRSGDLSVYWYQQSLDQGLQFLIQYYNGEERAKGNILERFSAQQFPDLHSELNLSSLELGDSALYFCASSGSTGTGFVTGELFFGEGSRLTVL.